Following are 16 T cell receptor beta chains from one sample sequenced in a study of T cell responses to AZD1222 COVID-19 vaccine. TCRdb's copy holds only in-frame clones and misses some; the assay was immunoSEQ multiplex PCR. The sample includes 150,000 to 200,000 clones, 80% to 95% of them seen just once. The sample consisted of peripheral blood, taken 28 days after the second AZD1222 dose. The receptors originated from an adult who received the AZD1222 COVID-19 vaccine.

Only a few counts were recorded for this clone. The chain couples TRBV27 to TRBJ2-3; TRBD1 is a possible D gene (6 bases). The CDR3 is 13 amino acids. Germline V gives CDR1 MNHEY, CDR2 SMNVEV (reference sequence). V gave up 6 bases and J gave up 6 bases, with 13 bases separating them. This chain's CDR3 is CASRQGLWDTQYF. CDR3 nucleotide sequence: TGTGCCAGCAGGCAGGGGCTATGGGATACGCAGTATTTT.

This clone occurred once. The genes are TRBV18 and TRBJ1-3; TRBD1 agrees at 8 bases. Per germline, CDR1 KGHSH and CDR2 LQKENI. V gave up 3 bases and J gave up 0 bases; unmatched junction bases: 10. The CDR3 loop spans 18 amino acids. Written as DNA, the CDR3 is TGTGCCAGCTCACCCCTACAGGGGGGAACTCACTCTGGAAACACCATATATTTT. Its protein product is CASSPLQGGTHSGNTIYF.

This chain uses TRBV7-2 with TRBJ2-5, with D maybe TRBD2 (6 bases). The V gene lost 5 bases and the J gene lost 4 bases, with 17 bases spanning the gap. The CDR3 runs to 15 residues. CDR1 and CDR2 (germline): SGHTA, FQGNSA. The CDR3 sequence: CASSPGLGRTETQYF. The CDR3 nucleotides read TGTGCCAGCAGCCCGGGTTTAGGGAGGACAGAGACCCAGTACTTC.

This chain uses TRBV27 with TRBJ2-3; D call uncertain. CDR1 and CDR2 (germline): MNHEY, SMNVEV (reference sequence). The CDR3 runs to 12 residues. Trimming took off 5 bases at V and 1 base at J, with 4 bases between the two ends. The CDR3 DNA is TGTGCCAGCAGTCCACGCACAGATACGCAGTATTTT. This gives the protein CASSPRTDTQYF.

J is TRBJ2-7 and V is TRBV6-2 or TRBV6-3; TRBD2 matches 11 bases. Losses at the gene ends were 4 bases for V and 2 bases for J; bases not matched to a gene: 19. The CDR3 runs 20 residues. Germline CDR1 MNHEY, CDR2 SVGEGT. The CDR3 DNA is TGTGCCAGCAGTTTCTTAAGAACTAGCGGGAGCTCTCGTTCTGCCTACGAGCAGTACTTC. It encodes CASSFLRTSGSSRSAYEQYF.

About this clone: An end of the junction does not agree with germline; a read error may underlie this. CDR3 residues: CSVPQGSPKYGYTF. In nucleotides, the CDR3 is TGCAGCGTCCCCCAGGGTTCCCCTAAATATGGCTACACCTTC. The V call is TRBV29-1, the J call TRBJ1-2, with D possibly being TRBD1 (5 bases). CDR3 size: 14 residues. Germline loops: CDR1 SQVTM, CDR2 ANQGSEA.

The chain joins TRBV7-9 to TRBJ2-1; D not resolved. The CDR3 is 15 residues long. Germline values: CDR1 SEHNR, CDR2 FQNEAQ (reference sequence). V was shortened by 1 base and J by 8 bases, with 15 bases between the two germline ends. The CDR3 region has the DNA TGTGCCAGCAGCTTAGGGGTTTCTTCTGCTGATGAGCAGTTCTTC. Its protein product is CASSLGVSSADEQFF.

The chain is built from TRBV18 and TRBJ1-1, with D uncertain. The CDR3 extends over 12 amino acids. The V end lost 2 bases, the J end lost 8 bases, and 9 bases lay between the germline ends. The V gene's germline CDR1 is KGHSH and CDR2 LQKENI. The CDR3 region is CASSPVRSEAFF. CDR3 nucleotide sequence: TGTGCCAGCTCACCAGTCAGGTCGGAAGCTTTCTTT.

The V gene is TRBV7-9, the J gene TRBJ1-1; D is undetermined. V was cut by 6 bases and J by 1 base, with 6 bases left in between. CDR1 is SEHNR, CDR2 FQNEAQ, per germline (reference sequence). This CDR3 comprises 12 residues. The CDR3 DNA is TGTGCCAGCAGTCAGCGGAACACTGAAGCTTTCTTT. Translating gives CASSQRNTEAFF. The full variable domain, completed using reference TRBV7-9 and TRBJ1-1, is DTGVSQNPRHKITKRGQNVTFRCDPISEHNRLYWYRQTLGQGPEFLTYFQNEAQLEKSRLLSDRFSAERPKGSFSTLEIQRTEQGDSAMYLCASSQRNTEAFFGQGTRLTVV.

The gene calls are TRBV2 and TRBJ1-3; TRBD1 matches 7 bases. The CDR3 length is 14 residues. Trimming removed 11 bases from V and 0 bases from J; junction bases left unmatched: 7. The V gene's germline CDR1 is SNHLY and CDR2 FYNNEI. The CDR3 protein is CAVKTGDSGNTIYF. CDR3 in DNA: TGTGCCGTGAAAACAGGGGACTCTGGAAACACCATATATTTT.

This chain uses TRBV24-1 with TRBJ1-2; 7 bases are shared with TRBD1. This CDR3 contains 13 residues. Germline assignment: CDR1 KGHDR and CDR2 SFDVKD. Trimming took 5 bases from V and 6 from J; bases not matched to a gene: 5. Here the CDR3 DNA reads TGTGCCACCAGTGTGACAGGGAGGGATGGCTACACCTTC. Protein: CATSVTGRDGYTF.

This chain uses TRBV7-9 with TRBJ1-5, with D possibly TRBD1 on 6 matching bases. The germline CDR1 and CDR2 sequences are SEHNR and FQNEAQ (reference sequence). Trimming stripped 0 bases from V and 1 base from J, with 10 bases between. CDR3 size: 16 residues. The DNA of the CDR3 is TGTGCCAGCAGCTTAGCAGGGGGGCTGAGCAATCAGCCCCAGCATTTT. This encodes CASSLAGGLSNQPQHF.

This rearrangement joins TRBV10-3 to TRBJ1-3; D is unclear. The CDR3 contains 17 residues. CDR1 is ENHRY and CDR2 is SYGVKD in the germline V gene. Deletions cut 0 bases from V and 4 bases from J, with 16 bases between. Written as DNA, the CDR3 is TGTGCCATCAGTGAGTCAATGGCCACAGTTGGAGGAAACACCATATATTTT. Its translation: CAISESMATVGGNTIYF.

The count of this clone is one. The chain joins TRBV7-3 to TRBJ1-2; perhaps TRBD1 as D (5 bases). V was shortened by 0 bases and J by 5 bases, with 10 bases between the two germline ends. The CDR3 is 14 amino acids. Germline values: CDR1 SGHTA, CDR2 FQGTGA. This CDR3 is CASSLTTAGYGYTF. The CDR3 DNA reads as TGTGCCAGCAGCTTAACGACAGCCGGGTATGGCTACACCTTC.

The V gene is TRBV28, the J gene TRBJ2-6; tentatively, D is TRBD2 (6 bases). The CDR3 length is 18 residues. Germline CDR1 is MDHEN and CDR2 is SYDVKM. V was pared by 6 bases and J by 1 base, with 19 bases between. CDR3 sequence (DNA): TGTGCCAGCAGCCGGTTTCCGGGAGTGTTATCTGGGGCCAACGTCCTGACTTTC. It is translated as CASSRFPGVLSGANVLTF.

The gene calls are TRBV10-3 and TRBJ1-5, with TRBD1 matching 9 bases. This CDR3 comprises 14 residues. CDR1 is ENHRY, CDR2 SYGVKD, per germline. V trimming: 9 bases; J trimming: 1 base; junction bases outside the gene matches: 4. CDR3 region: CAIAGTGSNQPQHF. CDR3 bases: TGTGCCATAGCCGGGACAGGGAGCAATCAGCCCCAGCATTTT.